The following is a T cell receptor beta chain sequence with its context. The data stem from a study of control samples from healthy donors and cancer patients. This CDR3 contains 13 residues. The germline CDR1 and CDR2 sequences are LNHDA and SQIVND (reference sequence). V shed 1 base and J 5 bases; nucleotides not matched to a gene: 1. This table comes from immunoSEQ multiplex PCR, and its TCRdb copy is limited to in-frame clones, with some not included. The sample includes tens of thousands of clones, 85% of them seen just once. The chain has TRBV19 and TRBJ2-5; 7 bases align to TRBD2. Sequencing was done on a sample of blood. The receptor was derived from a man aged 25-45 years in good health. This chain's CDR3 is CASSIGGGETQYF. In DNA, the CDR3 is TGTGCCAGTAGTATAGGGGGAGGGGAGACCCAGTACTTC.